Following are 25 T cell receptor beta chains from one sample sequenced in a study of cytomegalovirus exposure and HLA in healthy donors. The primer mix had 60 Vbeta and 13 Jbeta primers. The assay was immunoSEQ multiplex PCR, and TCRdb's table has in-frame clones only and misses some. The data contain some 200,000 clones, 62% of them singletons. Sequencing was done on a sample of PBMCs. The receptors derive from a man in his forties in good health and CMV-seronegative.

V is TRBV6-1 and J is TRBJ1-5, with 7 bases aligning to TRBD1. This CDR3 spans 13 amino acids. The germline CDR1 and CDR2 sequences are MNHNS and SASEGT. Germline trimming cut 5 bases from V and 7 bases from J; bases unmatched to any gene: 5. CDR3 coding DNA: TGTGCCAGCAGTCCACAGGGGTGGCAGCCCCAGCATTTT. As protein: CASSPQGWQPQHF.

The J gene is TRBJ2-5, the V gene TRBV5-1; TRBD2 matches 7 bases. CDR1 and CDR2 from the germline V gene are SGHRS and YFSETQ. V lost 3 bases and J lost 2; bases outside the gene matches: 7. The CDR3 extends over 15 amino acids. The CDR3 here is CASSWGASGQETQYF. CDR3 coding DNA: TGCGCCAGCAGCTGGGGCGCTAGCGGACAAGAGACCCAGTACTTC. Together with reference TRBV5-1 and TRBJ2-5, the CDR3 gives the full variable domain: KAGVTQTPRYLIKTRGQQVTLSCSPISGHRSVSWYQQTPGQGLQFLFEYFSETQRNKGNFPGRFSGRQFSNSRSEMNVSTLELGDSALYLCASSWGASGQETQYFGPGTRLLVL.

This chain connects TRBV4-2 to TRBJ1-1; TRBD1 might be the D (5 bases). The CDR3 extends over 15 amino acids. V lost 1 base, J lost 3 bases, and 12 bases lay in between. Germline V gene sequence: CDR1 LGHNA, CDR2 YNFKEQ. CDR3 sequence: CASSQAAGYYTEAFF. As DNA, the CDR3 is TGTGCCAGCAGCCAAGCCGCAGGGTACTACACTGAAGCTTTCTTT.

The CDR3, as DNA: TGTGCCATCTTTATGCGGGACTCTCCTACTAACACCGGGGAGCTGTTTTTT. It encodes CAIFMRDSPTNTGELFF. The chain combines TRBV21-1 with TRBJ2-2; the table's D call TRBD2 went unverified against the DNA. TRBV21-1 is annotated as a pseudogene. This CDR3 contains 17 residues.

This rearrangement joins TRBV6-1 to TRBJ1-5; 9 nucleotides match TRBD1. The V gene end was trimmed by 6 bases and the J gene end by 0 bases; junction bases not matched to a gene: 0. The CDR3 is 14 amino acids. Germline-derived CDR1 and CDR2 are MNHNS and SASEGT. The CDR3 DNA reads TGTGCCAGCAGGGGACAGGGTAGCAATCAGCCCCAGCATTTT. It translates to CASRGQGSNQPQHF.

This clone was seen a few times. The chain recombines TRBV7-2 with TRBJ1-3; D remains ambiguous. Per the germline V gene, CDR1 is SGHTA and CDR2 is FQGNSA. This CDR3 has 15 amino acids. V was cut by 3 bases and J by 0 bases, with 9 bases left in between. CDR3 DNA sequence: TGTGCCAGCAGCTTTTACAAAAGCTCTGGAAACACCATATATTTT. Translated, it gives CASSFYKSSGNTIYF. The whole variable domain, remainder taken from reference TRBV7-2 and TRBJ1-3, is GAGVSQSPSNKVTEKGKDVELRCDPISGHTALYWYRQSLGQGLEFLIYFQGNSAPDKSGLPSDRFSAERTGGSVSTLTIQRTQQEDSAVYLCASSFYKSSGNTIYFGEGSWLTVV.

The V gene is TRBV27, the J gene TRBJ1-3; D might be TRBD1 (6 bases). Trimming stripped 5 bases from V and 4 bases from J, with 18 bases between. The CDR3 is 16 residues long. Per germline, CDR1 MNHEY and CDR2 SMNVEV (reference sequence). The CDR3 region is CASSPPMTGRGNTIYF. The CDR3 coding sequence is TGTGCCAGCAGTCCGCCCATGACAGGAAGGGGAAACACCATATATTTT.

This clone was counted a few times. V is TRBV5-1 and J is TRBJ2-7; TRBD2 aligns across 14 bases. Germline assignment: CDR1 SGHRS and CDR2 YFSETQ. The CDR3 runs to 16 residues. Trimming cost V 1 base and J 6 bases; bases outside gene matches: 6. The CDR3 loop reads CASSLSTSGGVGEQYF. The CDR3 nucleotides are TGCGCCAGCAGCTTGTCGACTAGCGGGGGGGTAGGCGAGCAGTACTTC.

Only one count was recorded for this clone. The rearrangement links TRBV11-3 to TRBJ1-3, with D possibly TRBD1 on 6 matching bases. The CDR3 covers 13 residues. The V gene lost 4 bases and the J gene lost 4 bases, with 8 bases spanning the gap. Germline V gives CDR1 SGHNT, CDR2 YENEEA. This CDR3 reads CASSSGQGNTIYF. CDR3 in DNA: TGTGCCAGCAGCTCCGGACAGGGAAACACCATATATTTT.

This rearrangement joins TRBV10-3 to TRBJ2-7; 8 bases align to TRBD1. This CDR3 is built from 14 residues. Trimming took 5 bases from V and 2 from J; bases not matched to a gene: 5. Germline V CDR1 and CDR2: ENHRY, SYGVKD. CDR3 nucleotides: TGTGCCATCAGTCCGACAGGGGACACCTACGAGCAGTACTTC. It specifies CAISPTGDTYEQYF.

The J gene is TRBJ2-5, the V gene TRBV29-1; D is possibly TRBD1 (6 bases). Germline V gene sequence: CDR1 SQVTM, CDR2 ANQGSEA. This CDR3 has 14 residues. V lost 6 bases and J 4 bases, leaving 18 bases between the germline ends. CDR3 protein: CSVLQGFGSETQYF. The CDR3 DNA follows: TGCAGCGTGCTACAGGGCTTCGGGTCAGAGACCCAGTACTTC.

This chain connects TRBV27 to TRBJ1-5; D remains ambiguous. The germline V gene has CDR1 MNHEY and CDR2 SMNVEV (reference sequence). Trimming cost V 6 bases and J 1 base, with 13 bases left between them. The CDR3 consists of 15 residues. CDR3 sequence reads: CASRPGLISNQPQHF. The CDR3 DNA follows: TGTGCCAGCAGACCCGGACTGATAAGCAATCAGCCCCAGCATTTT.

The chain combines TRBV6-1 with TRBJ2-7, with TRBD1 as a possible D gene (6 bases). The CDR3 is 14 residues long. With 5 bases removed from V and 1 base from J, the gap between germline ends came to 12 bases. Per the germline V gene, CDR1 is MNHNS and CDR2 is SASEGT. The CDR3 loop is CASSRSTGSYEQYF. The CDR3 DNA sequence: TGTGCCAGCAGTAGATCCACAGGGTCCTACGAGCAGTACTTC.

This chain joins TRBV11-3 and TRBJ2-1; 7 bases match TRBD2. J was trimmed by 7 bases and V by 5 bases; bases with no gene match: 14. CDR3 size: 16 residues. From germline, CDR1 is SGHNT and CDR2 YENEEA. CDR3 sequence reads: CASSPMGGSKGNEQFF. CDR3 coding DNA: TGTGCCAGCAGCCCAATGGGCGGGAGTAAGGGAAATGAGCAGTTCTTC.

This clone has a handful of counts. The J gene is TRBJ2-1, the V gene TRBV2; 7 positions agree with TRBD2. Germline V gene lookup returns CDR1 SNHLY and CDR2 FYNNEI. V lost 9 bases, J lost 11 bases, and 16 bases stayed unmatched. CDR3 size: 14 residues. CDR3: CARSTSGEPGKQFF. CDR3 nucleotides: TGTGCCAGGTCGACCAGCGGGGAGCCGGGGAAGCAGTTCTTC.

This chain joins TRBV4-1 and TRBJ1-1; D call uncertain. V lost 9 bases to trimming and J lost 4 bases, with 21 bases between them. Germline lookup yields CDR1 MGHRA and CDR2 YSYEKL. The CDR3 runs 15 residues. The CDR3 protein is CARPPRWYRSTEAFF. The CDR3 bases are TGCGCCAGGCCACCCAGGTGGTATCGCAGCACTGAAGCTTTCTTT.

On this clone: Mismatch with germline at one junction end may stem from a read error. The J gene is TRBJ1-1, the V gene TRBV7-9; D gene ambiguous. CDR1 and CDR2 (germline): SEHNR, FQNEAQ (reference sequence). The CDR3 spans 14 residues. The CDR3 here is CSSSLGVGNTEAFF. CDR3 coding DNA: TGTTCCAGCAGCCTCGGGGTGGGGAACACTGAAGCTTTCTTT.

V is TRBV5-4 and J is TRBJ2-7, with TRBD2 matching 9 bases. The J segment lost 6 bases and the V segment lost 4 bases, leaving 8 bases of the junction unmatched. Looked up from germline, CDR1 is SGHNT and CDR2 is YYREEE (reference sequence). This CDR3 spans 14 amino acids. CDR3 amino acids: CASSPGLATREQYF. CDR3 coding DNA: TGTGCCAGCAGCCCCGGACTAGCGACGCGCGAGCAGTACTTC.

This rearrangement joins TRBV12-5 to TRBJ2-7, with 7 bases identical to TRBD1. The CDR3 contains 13 residues. CDR1 is LGHNT and CDR2 is FRNRAP in the germline V gene. After removal of 1 base from V and 7 bases from J, the junction contained 4 bases not matched to a gene. Written as DNA, the CDR3 is TGTGCTAGTGGTTTGGGGAACAGGGGAGAGCAGTACTTC. It translates to CASGLGNRGEQYF.

The chain combines TRBV6-6 with TRBJ2-7, with D perhaps matching TRBD1 (6 bases). Deletions cut 9 bases from V and 7 bases from J, with 16 bases between. Germline V CDR1 and CDR2: MNHNY, SVGAGI (reference sequence). This CDR3 has 12 amino acids. CDR3 sequence (DNA): TGTGCCAGTACCCGGGACACAGCAGAGCAGTACTTC. This codes for CASTRDTAEQYF.

The J gene is TRBJ2-7, the V gene TRBV6-7; 7 bases are shared with TRBD1. TRBV6-7 is given ORF status, its function remaining uncertain. The V gene end was trimmed by 2 bases and the J gene end by 2 bases; junction bases not matched to a gene: 6. The CDR3 is 15 amino acids. CDR3 protein: CASSYIRGFTYEQYF. Written as DNA, the CDR3 is TGTGCCAGCAGTTACATCAGGGGGTTCACCTACGAGCAGTACTTC.

This chain connects TRBV5-1 to TRBJ1-2, with TRBD1 matching 8 bases. Germline V CDR1 and CDR2: SGHRS, YFSETQ. Unmatched junction bases numbered 6, after V lost 4 bases and J lost 1 base. The CDR3 loop spans 15 amino acids. CDR3 sequence reads: CASSPTTGGNYGYTF. The DNA for the CDR3 is TGCGCCAGCAGCCCTACCACAGGGGGTAACTATGGCTACACCTTC.

V gene TRBV5-1 combines with J gene TRBJ2-1, with 9 bases matching TRBD1. This CDR3 comprises 14 residues. Germline CDR1 SGHRS, CDR2 YFSETQ. With 4 bases clipped from V and 6 bases from J, the junction kept 5 bases outside the gene matches. The CDR3 nucleotides read TGCGCCAGCAGCACCACAGGGGGCAGCAATGAGCAGTTCTTC. This codes for CASSTTGGSNEQFF.

This clone was seen many times. V is TRBV4-3 and J is TRBJ2-3; 8 nucleotides agree with TRBD2. J lost 4 bases, V lost 1 base, and 13 bases had no gene match. Germline CDR1 LGHNA, CDR2 YSLEER. This CDR3 comprises 18 residues. The CDR3 DNA reads TGCGCCAGCAGCCAAGCCCAGCGGTCGGGAGGGCAAGCAGATACGCAGTATTTT. This sequence encodes CASSQAQRSGGQADTQYF.

This chain connects TRBV6-5 to TRBJ1-5; 9 bases line up with TRBD1. Looked up from germline, CDR1 is MNHEY and CDR2 is SVGAGI. Trimming at V came to 10 bases and at J to 2 bases, leaving 9 bases not matched to a gene. CDR3 length equals 15 residues. The CDR3 DNA reads as TGTGCCACCACAGGGACAGGGTGGGGCAATCAGCCCCAGCATTTT. Its translation is CATTGTGWGNQPQHF.